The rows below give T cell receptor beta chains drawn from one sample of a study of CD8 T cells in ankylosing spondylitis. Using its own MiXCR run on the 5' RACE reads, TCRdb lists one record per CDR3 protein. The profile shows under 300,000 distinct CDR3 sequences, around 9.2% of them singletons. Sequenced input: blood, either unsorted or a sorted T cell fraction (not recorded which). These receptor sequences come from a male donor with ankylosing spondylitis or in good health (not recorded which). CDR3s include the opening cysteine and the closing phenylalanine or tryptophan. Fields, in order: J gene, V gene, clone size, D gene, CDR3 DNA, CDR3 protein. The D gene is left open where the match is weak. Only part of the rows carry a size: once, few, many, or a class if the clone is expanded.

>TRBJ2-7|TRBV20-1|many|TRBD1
TGCAGTGCTGGACAGGGGAATGAGCAGTACTTC
CSAGQGNEQYF
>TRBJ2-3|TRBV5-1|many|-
TGCGCCAGCAGCTTGGGTGCGGGCGCGGGCACAGATACGCAGTATTTT
CASSLGAGAGTDTQYF
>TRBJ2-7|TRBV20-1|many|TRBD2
TGCAGTGCATTAACTAGCGGATGGCCTGGCGAGCAGTACTTC
CSALTSGWPGEQYF
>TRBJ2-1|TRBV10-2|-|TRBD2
TGCGCCAGCAGTGATGGTCCAGCGGGAGATGATGAGCAGTTCTTC
CASSDGPAGDDEQFF
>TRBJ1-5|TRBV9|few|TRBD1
TGTGCCAGCAGCGCGGGACTCCGGGACAGGGATCAGCCCCAGCATTTT
CASSAGLRDRDQPQHF
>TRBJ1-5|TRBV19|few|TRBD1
TGTGCCAGTAGTCCACGACAGGGGGCCAGCCAGCCCCAGCATTTT
CASSPRQGASQPQHF
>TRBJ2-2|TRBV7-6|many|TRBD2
TGTGCCAGCAGCTTAGGCGGGAGTAACGGGGAGCTGTTTTTT
CASSLGGSNGELFF
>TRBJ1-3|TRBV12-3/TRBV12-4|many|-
TGTGCCAGCAGGGCGCCGGAGGCTGGAAACACCATATATTTT
CASRAPEAGNTIYF
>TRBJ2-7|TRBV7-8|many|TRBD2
TGTGCCAGCAGCAGAACTATCACCGGGACTAGCGGGTTCTATTCCTACGAGCAGTACTTC
CASSRTITGTSGFYSYEQYF
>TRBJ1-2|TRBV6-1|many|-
TGTGCCAGCAGTGAACACGGGACACTGTATGGCTACACCTTC
CASSEHGTLYGYTF
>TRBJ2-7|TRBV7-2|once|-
TGTGCCAGCAGCTTAGGTGATTGGCCCCCTCTCTCCTACGAGCAGTACTTC
CASSLGDWPPLSYEQYF
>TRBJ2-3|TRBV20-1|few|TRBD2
TGCAGTGCCTCTAGCGGACCTAGCACAGATACGCAGTATTTT
CSASSGPSTDTQYF
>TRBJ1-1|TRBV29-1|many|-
TGCAGCGGGACAGAAAACACTGAAGCTTTCTTT
CSGTENTEAFF
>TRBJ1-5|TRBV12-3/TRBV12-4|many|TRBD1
TGTGCCAGCAGCTCGGACAGGGGGTTCCGCCAGCCCCAGCATTTT
CASSSDRGFRQPQHF
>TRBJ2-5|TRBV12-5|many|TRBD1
TGTGCTAGTGGTTTGGTACAGGGGAAGACCCAGTACTTC
CASGLVQGKTQYF
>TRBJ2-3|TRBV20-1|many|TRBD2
TGCAGTGCTAGGGGACTAGCGGGGGGCACAGATACGCAGTATTTT
CSARGLAGGTDTQYF
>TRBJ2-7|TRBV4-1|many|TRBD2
TGCGCCAGCAGCCCCGGGACTAGCGTTTCCTACGAGCAGTACTTC
CASSPGTSVSYEQYF
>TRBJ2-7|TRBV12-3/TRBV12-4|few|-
TGTGCCAGCAGTCCCCGGGACACCTCCTACGAGCAGTACTTC
CASSPRDTSYEQYF
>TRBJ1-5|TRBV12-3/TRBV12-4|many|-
TGTGCCAGCAGTCAGGGTAGAAATCAGCCCCAGCATTTT
CASSQGRNQPQHF
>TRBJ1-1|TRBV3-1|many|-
TGTGCCAGCAGCCAATTATCAGGGGCCACTGAAGCTTTCTTT
CASSQLSGATEAFF
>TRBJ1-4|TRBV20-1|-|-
TGCAGTGCTAGCAGGGCAGGGGAAAAACTGTTTTTT
CSASRAGEKLFF
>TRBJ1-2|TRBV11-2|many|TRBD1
TGTGCCAGCAGCTTGTCCACCACGCAGGGACAGGGGATGCATGGCTACACCTTC
CASSLSTTQGQGMHGYTF
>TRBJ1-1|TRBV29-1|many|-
TGCAGCGTTGTCGTAGGACTCGGGACTGAAGCTTTCTTT
CSVVVGLGTEAFF
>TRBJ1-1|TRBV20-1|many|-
TGCAGTGCTAGAGACGGACGGCCTGAAGCTTTCTTT
CSARDGRPEAFF
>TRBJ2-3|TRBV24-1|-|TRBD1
TGTGCCACCAGTGCCGCTTTGGGGACAGGGCTGGATACGCAGTATTTT
CATSAALGTGLDTQYF
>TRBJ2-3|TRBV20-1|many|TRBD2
TGCAGTGCTCCAACCGGGACTAACACAGATACGCAGTATTTT
CSAPTGTNTDTQYF
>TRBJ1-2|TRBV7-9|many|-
TGTGCCAGCAGCTTAAGCGGCGGACCTGGCTACACCTTC
CASSLSGGPGYTF
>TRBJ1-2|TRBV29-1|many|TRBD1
TGCAGCGTTCCGGGACAGAACTATGGCTACACCTTC
CSVPGQNYGYTF
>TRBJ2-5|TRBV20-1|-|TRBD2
TGCAGCGGTAGAGTAGCGGGGGGGGATCAAGAGACCCAGTACTTC
CSGRVAGGDQETQYF
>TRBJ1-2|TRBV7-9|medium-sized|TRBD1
TGTGCCAGCAGCACGGGACAGGGGGGCTATGGCTACACCTTC
CASSTGQGGYGYTF
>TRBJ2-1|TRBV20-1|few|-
TGCAGTGCTCCACACAGCACCTCCTACAATGAGCAGTTCTTC
CSAPHSTSYNEQFF
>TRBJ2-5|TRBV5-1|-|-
TGCGCCAGCAGCCCAGGGGCGGGGCAACAAGAGACCCAGTACTTC
CASSPGAGQQETQYF
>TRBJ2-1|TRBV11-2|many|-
TGTGCCAGCAGCTCGGACGCCCAAGGGGGCTCCTACAATGAGCAGTTCTTC
CASSSDAQGGSYNEQFF
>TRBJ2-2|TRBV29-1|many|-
TGCAGCGTTTTGTCCGGATACACCGGGGAGCTGTTTTTT
CSVLSGYTGELFF
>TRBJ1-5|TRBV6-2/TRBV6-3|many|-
TGTGCCAGCAGCCACCACCCCTACAGGGAAGGGAGTCAGCCCCAGCATTTT
CASSHHPYREGSQPQHF
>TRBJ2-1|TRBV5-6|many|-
TGTGCCAGCAGCTTTAGATCCAATGAGCAGTTCTTC
CASSFRSNEQFF
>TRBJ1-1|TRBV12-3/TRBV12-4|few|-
TGTGCCAGCAGCCCGGCGGACACTGAAGCTTTCTTT
CASSPADTEAFF
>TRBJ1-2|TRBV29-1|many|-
TGCAGCGTTGAATGGGGGCCGCCGGGCTACACCTTC
CSVEWGPPGYTF
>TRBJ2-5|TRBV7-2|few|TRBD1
TGTGCCAGCAGCTACAGACAGGGGGAGACCCAGTACTTC
CASSYRQGETQYF
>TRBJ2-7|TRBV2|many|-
TGTGCCAGCAGTGGGTACGGAGGTCGATATTCCTACGAGCAGTACTTC
CASSGYGGRYSYEQYF
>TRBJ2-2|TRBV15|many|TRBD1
TGTGCCACCACCAGGGACGTGGGGCAGGGGGCCGGGGAGCTGTTTTTT
CATTRDVGQGAGELFF
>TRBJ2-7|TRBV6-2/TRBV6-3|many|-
TGTGCCAGCAGCCTAAGAGGAGCGGAGAGCTCCTACGAGCAGTACTTC
CASSLRGAESSYEQYF
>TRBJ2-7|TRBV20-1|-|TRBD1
TGCAGTGCTACACGCCGACAGGGAAGGAGGGAGCAGTACTTC
CSATRRQGRREQYF
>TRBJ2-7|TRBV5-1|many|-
TGCGCCAGCAGCTCCGAACTGATCCCCGAGCAGTACTTC
CASSSELIPEQYF
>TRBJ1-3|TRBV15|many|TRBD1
TGTGCCACCAGCAGAGGGGACAGGGTCGGAAACACCATATATTTT
CATSRGDRVGNTIYF
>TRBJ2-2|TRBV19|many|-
TGTGCCAGTAGAGCTCAGGGAACGAACACCGGGGAGCTGTTTTTT
CASRAQGTNTGELFF
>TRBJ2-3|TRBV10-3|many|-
TGTGCCATCAGTGGGCCGGGTACGCAGTATTTT
CAISGPGTQYF
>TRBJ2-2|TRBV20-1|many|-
TGCAGTGCTAGGGACAACGCGAACACCGGGGAGCTGTTTTTT
CSARDNANTGELFF
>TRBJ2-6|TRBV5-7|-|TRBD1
TGTGCCAGCAGCCGACAGGGCCTTCGATCTGGGGCCAACGTCCTGACTTTC
CASSRQGLRSGANVLTF
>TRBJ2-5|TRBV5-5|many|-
TGTGCCAGCAGCTTCCTAGGGACCCAGTACTTC
CASSFLGTQYF
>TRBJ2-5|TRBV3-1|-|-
TGTGCCAGCAGCCAAGGTGGTCCCCAGTACTTC
CASSQGGPQYF
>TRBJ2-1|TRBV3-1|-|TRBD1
TGTGCCAGCAGCGGACACAGGGGAAGGTCCTACAATGAGCAGTTCTTC
CASSGHRGRSYNEQFF
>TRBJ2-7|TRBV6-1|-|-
TGTGCCAGCAGTGAACTAGAGCCCTGGGAGCAGTACTTC
CASSELEPWEQYF
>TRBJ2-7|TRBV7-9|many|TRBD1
TGTGCCAGCAGCTCCTACGCCGACAGGGACCCCTACGAGCAGTACTTC
CASSSYADRDPYEQYF
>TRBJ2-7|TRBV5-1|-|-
TGCGCCAGCAGCTTGGCCGGTAGCGGTGCCTACGAGCAGTACTTC
CASSLAGSGAYEQYF
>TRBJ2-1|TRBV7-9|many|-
TGTGCCAGCAGCTCTGACCTGGCTTCTTACAATGAGCAGTTCTTC
CASSSDLASYNEQFF
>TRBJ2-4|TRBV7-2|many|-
TGTGCCAGCAGCGTCAAGGGGGGTATTCAGTACTTC
CASSVKGGIQYF